Each of the 15 T cell receptor beta chains below was sequenced from the same sample in a study of PD-1 blockade in classical Hodgkin lymphoma. Only in-frame clones appear in the TCRdb table, and some are missing; sequencing was by immunoSEQ multiplex PCR. The top ten clones hold around 0.92% of a sample with more than 10,000 clones, roughly 80% of them seen once. The time point: cycle 4 day 1 (C4D1), after more than 5 weeks of nivolumab. In every patient, relapse followed autologous stem cell transplantation, while exposure to brentuximab vedotin differed. Magnetic negative selection served to purify CD4+ T cells out of PBMCs that had been thawed. Sequencing was performed on CD4+ T cells from blood, taken before the fourth cycle of nivolumab. All receptors come from a human donor with classical Hodgkin lymphoma.

The chain is built from TRBV18 and TRBJ1-1, with TRBD1 matching over 10 bases. The CDR3 sequence is 14 residues long. Germline trimming cut 5 bases from V and 4 bases from J; bases unmatched to any gene: 4. The V gene's germline CDR1 is KGHSH and CDR2 LQKENI. CDR3 sequence reads: CASSRQGAGTEAFF. The CDR3 nucleotides read TGTGCCAGCTCAAGACAGGGGGCTGGCACTGAAGCTTTCTTT.

This clone was counted once. The rearrangement joins TRBV30 to TRBJ2-7; 7 nucleotides align to TRBD2. Trimming cost V 7 bases and J 3 bases; bases outside gene matches: 6. The CDR3 consists of 12 residues. Germline lookup yields CDR1 GTSNPN and CDR2 SVGIG (reference sequence). The CDR3 is CASSTGGYEQYF. As DNA, the CDR3 is TGTGCCTCATCTACGGGGGGCTACGAGCAGTACTTC.

This clone was counted a few times. DNA of the CDR3: TGTGCCAGCAGCTTTGATCCTGGGGCCAACGTCCTGACTTTC. This translates into CASSFDPGANVLTF. The chain has TRBV7-2 and TRBJ2-6; D is undetermined. With 3 bases removed from V and 2 bases from J, the gap between germline ends came to 5 bases. This CDR3 region has 14 residues. Germline V gene data show CDR1 as SGHTA and CDR2 as FQGNSA.

This chain joins TRBV2 and TRBJ2-1; 12 bases fit TRBD2. V was clipped by 7 bases and J by 9 bases; unmatched bases: 7. The CDR3 consists of 14 residues. Germline V gives CDR1 SNHLY, CDR2 FYNNEI. CDR3: CASTRTSGMGEQFF. The CDR3, as DNA: TGTGCCAGCACACGGACTAGCGGGATGGGTGAGCAGTTCTTC.

The chain uses TRBV7-2 and TRBJ2-7; weak D call: TRBD2 (5 bases). V was cut by 3 bases and J by 2 bases, with 11 bases left in between. Germline V gene data show CDR1 as SGHTA and CDR2 as FQGNSA. CDR3 length: 14 amino acids. The CDR3 DNA is TGTGCCAGCAGCTTTGCGGGCGTTCCCTACGAGCAGTACTTC. Protein: CASSFAGVPYEQYF.

The CDR3 loop reads CASRKREYDTEAFF. The DNA for the CDR3 is TGTGCCAGCAGAAAGAGGGAATACGACACTGAAGCTTTCTTT. The V and J genes are TRBV9 and TRBJ1-1; D unclear. This CDR3 has 14 residues. Germline V gene sequence: CDR1 SGDLS, CDR2 YYNGEE. V shed 5 bases and J shed 3 bases, with 14 bases lying between them.

The chain uses TRBV7-2 and TRBJ2-7; 10 positions agree with TRBD2. The V segment lost 1 base and the J segment 5 bases; nucleotides outside the gene matches: 5. The CDR3 is 15 amino acids. CDR1 SGHTA and CDR2 FQGNSA come from the germline V gene. CDR3 sequence reads: CASSLGRLAGDEQYF. The CDR3 bases are TGTGCCAGCAGCTTAGGACGTCTAGCGGGAGACGAGCAGTACTTC.

This clone has more than one count but fewer than ten. This sequence joins TRBV4-1 and TRBJ1-2; D is unclear. Trimming left V 0 bases short and J 8 bases short, with 10 bases between. The germline CDR1 and CDR2 sequences are MGHRA and YSYEKL. This CDR3 region has 13 residues. The CDR3 spells CASSQDLPEGYTF. As DNA, the CDR3 is TGCGCCAGCAGCCAAGATCTGCCCGAAGGCTACACCTTC.

This chain links TRBV7-3 with TRBJ2-5; no reliable D call. The end of the DNA aligns better with TRBJ2-7, so the J call may be wrong. Germline CDR1 reads SGHTA; CDR2 reads FQGTGA. CDR3 length: 16 residues. The CDR3 DNA follows: TGTGCCAGCAGCTTATTCGTATCTTTGCTGGGAAACGAGCAGTACTTC. The encoded protein is CASSLFVSLLGNEQYF.

The chain recombines TRBV5-8 with TRBJ1-2; unclear D gene. V lost 2 bases and J 4 bases, leaving 12 bases between the germline ends. The CDR3 is made up of 14 amino acids. Germline values: CDR1 SGHTS, CDR2 YDEGEE. CDR3 in amino acids: CASSFGRSTYGYTF. DNA of the CDR3: TGTGCCAGCAGCTTTGGGAGGTCCACCTATGGCTACACCTTC. The whole variable domain, remainder taken from reference TRBV5-8 and TRBJ1-2, is EAGVTQSPTHLIKTRGQQATLRCSPISGHTSVYWYQQALGLGLQFLLWYDEGEERNRGNFPPRFSGRQFPNYSSELNVNALELEDSALYLCASSFGRSTYGYTFGSGTRLTVV.

The chain employs TRBV9 and TRBJ2-2, with TRBD2 matching over 8 bases. Germline V lookup: CDR1 SGDLS, CDR2 YYNGEE. This CDR3 has 15 amino acids. Trimming at V came to 2 bases and at J to 5 bases, leaving 5 bases not matched to a gene. CDR3 coding DNA: TGTGCCAGCAGCGTGCGGGGGGCCCGGACCGGGGAGCTGTTTTTT. This sequence encodes CASSVRGARTGELFF.

This chain links TRBV7-2 with TRBJ2-5, with 9 bases that match TRBD2. Germline trimming cut 4 bases from V and 6 bases from J; bases unmatched to any gene: 6. Germline V gives CDR1 SGHTA, CDR2 FQGNSA. There are 14 residues in the CDR3. The CDR3 is CASSSGGGAQTQYF. DNA of the CDR3: TGTGCCAGCAGCTCTGGCGGGGGGGCACAGACCCAGTACTTC.

This sequence joins TRBV2 and TRBJ2-3; 11 nucleotides line up with TRBD1. From germline, CDR1 is SNHLY and CDR2 FYNNEI. The trim removed 7 bases at V and 7 bases at J, leaving 10 bases unmatched. This CDR3 is 15 amino acids long. The CDR3 loop reads CASTRDRGSSYTQYF. DNA of the CDR3: TGTGCCAGCACCCGGGACAGGGGGTCTTCTTATACGCAGTATTTT.

This clone came up once. This chain joins TRBV30 and TRBJ2-2; 8 bases fit TRBD1. Trimming took 2 bases from V and 6 from J; bases not matched to a gene: 11. Germline loops: CDR1 GTSNPN, CDR2 SVGIG (reference sequence). This CDR3 is 16 amino acids long. Here the CDR3 reads CAWSNEAGQAAGELFF. In DNA, the CDR3 is TGTGCCTGGAGTAATGAGGCGGGACAGGCGGCCGGGGAGCTGTTTTTT.

V is TRBV2 and J is TRBJ1-5, with D possibly matching TRBD1 (5 bases). Germline assignment: CDR1 SNHLY and CDR2 FYNNEI. The CDR3 runs 17 residues. V lost 5 bases and J lost 2, with 19 bases in between. The CDR3 region has the DNA TGTGCCAGCAGTTTGACAGATTTTGGGCTTCGCAATCAGCCCCAGCATTTT. It encodes CASSLTDFGLRNQPQHF.